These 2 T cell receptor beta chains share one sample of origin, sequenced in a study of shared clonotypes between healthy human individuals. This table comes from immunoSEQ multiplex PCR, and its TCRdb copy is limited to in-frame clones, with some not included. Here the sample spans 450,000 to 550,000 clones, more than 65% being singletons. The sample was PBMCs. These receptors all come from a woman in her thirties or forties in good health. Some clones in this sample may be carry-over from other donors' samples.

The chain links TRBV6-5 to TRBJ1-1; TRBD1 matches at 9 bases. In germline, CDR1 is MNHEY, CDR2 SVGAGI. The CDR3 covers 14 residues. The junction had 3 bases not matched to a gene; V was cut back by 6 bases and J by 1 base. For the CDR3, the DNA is TGTGCCAGCAGCCTGGGACAGGGGAACACTGAAGCTTTCTTT. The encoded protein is CASSLGQGNTEAFF.

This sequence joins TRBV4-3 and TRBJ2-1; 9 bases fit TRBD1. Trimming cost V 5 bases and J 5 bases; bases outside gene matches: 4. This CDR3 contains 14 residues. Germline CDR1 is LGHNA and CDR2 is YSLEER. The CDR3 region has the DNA TGCGCCAGCAGCAGTAGGACAGGGGACAATGAGCAGTTCTTC. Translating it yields CASSSRTGDNEQFF.